These 21 T cell receptor beta chains share one sample of origin, sequenced in a study of blood T cell repertoires in COVID-19. Method: immunoSEQ multiplex PCR; TCRdb's copy keeps in-frame clones and lacks some. The table includes about 48,000 clones, approximately 87% detected once. The sequencing sample was made of peripheral blood. The receptors were gathered from a woman between 55 and 75 years old with acute or convalescent COVID-19.

The chain recombines TRBV4-2 with TRBJ1-3; TRBD1 matches 8 bases. CDR3 length: 17 amino acids. The trim removed 0 bases at V and 2 bases at J, leaving 6 bases unmatched. CDR1 is LGHNA and CDR2 is YNFKEQ in the germline V gene. This chain's CDR3 is CASSQDRSRGPGNTIYF. Here the CDR3 DNA reads TGTGCCAGCAGCCAAGATCGTAGCAGGGGGCCTGGAAACACCATATATTTT.

The rearrangement joins TRBV6-5 to TRBJ2-6; D possibly corresponds to TRBD2 (5 bases). The CDR3 runs 16 residues. Germline loops: CDR1 MNHEY, CDR2 SVGAGI. Trimming took off 0 bases at V and 2 bases at J, with 8 bases between the two ends. The CDR3 is CASSYSEVAGANVLTF. CDR3 nucleotide sequence: TGTGCCAGCAGTTACTCGGAGGTAGCTGGGGCCAACGTCCTGACTTTC.

This clone was observed a few times. The chain couples TRBV3-1 (or the pseudogene TRBV3-2) to TRBJ2-7, with 8 positions matching TRBD2. Germline values: CDR1 LGHDT, CDR2 YNNKEL (reference sequence). V was clipped by 9 bases and J by 0 bases; unmatched bases: 4. The CDR3 sequence is 13 residues long. The CDR3 nucleotides read TGTGCCAGTCGGGAGGGGCCCTCCTACGAGCAGTACTTC. Translating it yields CASREGPSYEQYF.

The chain joins TRBV7-9 to TRBJ1-1, with 8 bases aligning to TRBD1. In germline, CDR1 is SEHNR, CDR2 FQNEAQ (reference sequence). The CDR3 is 13 amino acids. The J segment lost 7 bases and the V segment lost 1 base, leaving 2 bases of the junction unmatched. The CDR3: CASSLGGTGEAFF. In DNA, the CDR3 is TGTGCCAGCAGCTTAGGAGGGACAGGTGAAGCTTTCTTT.

This sequence joins TRBV20-1 and TRBJ2-3; D is undetermined. V lost 6 bases, J lost 7 bases, and 11 bases lay in between. The V gene's germline CDR1 is DFQATT and CDR2 SNEGSKA (reference sequence). The CDR3 length is 11 residues. The chain's CDR3 is CSAISDNTQYF. CDR3 nucleotides: TGCAGTGCGATATCAGATAATACGCAGTATTTT.

This chain uses TRBV2 with TRBJ2-1; 11 bases fit TRBD2. The V gene's germline CDR1 is SNHLY and CDR2 FYNNEI. The CDR3 runs to 15 residues. V lost 6 bases, J lost 7 bases, and 8 bases stayed unmatched. The DNA for the CDR3 is TGTGCCAGCAGAAAGATAGCGGGGGGGGTAAATGAGCAGTTCTTC. Amino acids: CASRKIAGGVNEQFF.

This clone was counted a few times. V gene TRBV7-8 combines with J gene TRBJ2-3; TRBD2 might be the D (6 bases). There are 15 residues in the CDR3. The germline CDR1 and CDR2 sequences are SGHVS and FQNEAQ. Trimming removed 6 bases from V and 6 bases from J, with 19 bases in between. The CDR3 DNA reads as TGTGCCAGCAGTCGAAAGTCGGGGGATGGGGATACGCAGTATTTT. Protein sequence: CASSRKSGDGDTQYF.

The rearrangement links TRBV7-8 to TRBJ2-2; 11 bases are shared with TRBD1. In germline, CDR1 is SGHVS, CDR2 FQNEAQ. This CDR3 is 19 amino acids long. The trim removed 5 bases at V and 2 bases at J, leaving 13 bases unmatched. The CDR3 here is CASSPQGTGGYRNTGELFF. The DNA of the CDR3 is TGTGCCAGCAGCCCTCAGGGGACAGGGGGGTATAGAAACACCGGGGAGCTGTTTTTT.

The chain carries TRBV4-1 and TRBJ2-7; 7 bases fit TRBD2. V lost 3 bases to trimming and J lost 6 bases; unmatched junction nucleotides: 14. In germline, CDR1 is MGHRA, CDR2 YSYEKL. The CDR3 loop spans 16 amino acids. The chain's CDR3 is CASSHIAGVQSGEQYF. CDR3 nucleotides: TGCGCCAGCAGCCATATCGCGGGAGTCCAAAGCGGCGAGCAGTACTTC.

This rearrangement joins TRBV30 to TRBJ2-3; TRBD1 aligns across 8 bases. J was trimmed by 1 base and V by 3 bases; bases with no gene match: 12. CDR3 length: 17 amino acids. Germline loops: CDR1 GTSNPN, CDR2 SVGIG (reference sequence). In nucleotides, the CDR3 is TGTGCCTGGAGCCTCCTAGGACAGGGAAGCCGCACAGATACGCAGTATTTT. This gives the protein CAWSLLGQGSRTDTQYF.

The chain employs TRBV11-1 and TRBJ2-1; TRBD2 agrees at 8 bases. This CDR3 has 13 amino acids. Germline V gene sequence: CDR1 SGHAT, CDR2 FQDESV (reference sequence). After removal of 1 base from V and 8 bases from J, the junction contained 1 base not matched to a gene. This CDR3 reads CASSLVRGDEQFF. In nucleotides, the CDR3 is TGTGCCAGCAGCTTAGTGCGGGGGGATGAGCAGTTCTTC. Together with reference TRBV11-1 and TRBJ2-1, the CDR3 gives the full variable domain: EAEVAQSPRYKITEKSQAVAFWCDPISGHATLYWYRQILGQGPELLVQFQDESVVDDSQLPKDRFSAERLKGVDSTLKIQPAELGDSAMYLCASSLVRGDEQFFGPGTRLTVL.

J is TRBJ2-3 and V is TRBV7-3; 10 bases align to TRBD2. Germline CDR1 and CDR2: SGHTA and FQGTGA. The CDR3 runs 15 residues. V lost 4 bases, J lost 5 bases, and 6 bases stayed unmatched. The CDR3 loop is CASSSSGGRGDTQYF. The CDR3 DNA reads TGTGCCAGCAGCTCTAGCGGGGGAAGAGGAGATACGCAGTATTTT.

The chain links TRBV10-3 to TRBJ1-1; 8 bases agree with TRBD1. Germline values: CDR1 ENHRY, CDR2 SYGVKD. This CDR3 comprises 15 residues. V lost 7 bases to trimming and J lost 1 base; unmatched junction nucleotides: 8. For the CDR3, the DNA is TGTGCCATCACCCAGAGGCAGGGGGCGAACACTGAAGCTTTCTTT. This sequence encodes CAITQRQGANTEAFF.

The chain links TRBV27 to TRBJ2-7; TRBD2 is a possible D gene (5 bases). Germline V gene sequence: CDR1 MNHEY, CDR2 SMNVEV (reference sequence). V was shortened by 4 bases and J by 6 bases, with 13 bases between the two germline ends. This CDR3 spans 13 amino acids. The CDR3, as DNA: TGTGCCAGCAGTTCCTTCCCAGGAGGCGAGCAGTACTTC. Protein product: CASSSFPGGEQYF.

This sequence joins TRBV6-1 and TRBJ1-2; tentative D call: TRBD1 (6 bases). The CDR3 totals 15 residues. Germline V gene sequence: CDR1 MNHNS, CDR2 SASEGT. V lost 2 bases and J 7 bases, leaving 17 bases between the germline ends. The CDR3 region has the DNA TGTGCCAGCAGTGAAAGGGGTACAGGGTATGCTGGCTACACCTTC. It is translated as CASSERGTGYAGYTF.

V gene TRBV9 combines with J gene TRBJ2-6; tentatively, D is TRBD2 (6 bases). Germline V CDR1 and CDR2: SGDLS, YYNGEE. The CDR3 loop spans 18 amino acids. Trimming stripped 3 bases from V and 2 bases from J, with 18 bases between. The CDR3, as DNA: TGTGCCAGCAGCGCCTGGGACGGACTAAGGCCTGGGGCCAACGTCCTGACTTTC. Its protein product is CASSAWDGLRPGANVLTF.

This chain links TRBV7-8 with TRBJ2-7, with 7 bases matching TRBD1. The CDR3 totals 13 residues. The V and J ends lost 5 bases and 9 bases, in that order; junction bases with no gene match: 10. Germline V CDR1 and CDR2: SGHVS, FQNEAQ. Written as DNA, the CDR3 is TGTGCCAGCAGCCTAACCTCTAACAGGGGGCAGTACTTC. It specifies CASSLTSNRGQYF.

The chain couples TRBV4-2 to TRBJ2-3; TRBD1 agrees at 7 bases. The junction had 6 bases not matched to a gene; V was cut back by 5 bases and J by 4 bases. Germline V lookup: CDR1 LGHNA, CDR2 YNFKEQ. CDR3 length: 14 amino acids. In DNA, the CDR3 is TGTGCCAGCAGCACAAACAGGGGCGCAGATACGCAGTATTTT. Translated: CASSTNRGADTQYF.

This chain joins TRBV7-8 and TRBJ2-7; TRBD1 agrees at 11 bases. The germline CDR1 and CDR2 sequences are SGHVS and FQNEAQ. V lost 5 bases to trimming and J lost 4 bases; unmatched junction nucleotides: 7. This CDR3 spans 15 amino acids. CDR3 nucleotide sequence: TGTGCCAGCAGCCCGAGGGGACAGGGGGGATACGAGCAGTACTTC. Its protein is CASSPRGQGGYEQYF. Drawing the rest from reference TRBV7-8 and TRBJ2-7, the complete variable domain is GAGVSQSPRYKVAKRGQDVALRCDPISGHVSLFWYQQALGQGPEFLTYFQNEAQLDKSGLPSDRFFAERPEGSVSTLKIQRTQQEDSAVYLCASSPRGQGGYEQYFGPGTRLTVT.

This clone appeared once. The rearrangement links TRBV6-5 to TRBJ2-7; a weak D match, TRBD2 (6 bases). V was cut by 5 bases and J by 0 bases, with 11 bases left in between. Germline-derived CDR1 and CDR2 are MNHEY and SVGAGI. This CDR3 has 14 residues. CDR3 sequence: CASSRGTLSYEQYF. Here the CDR3 DNA reads TGTGCCAGCAGTCGCGGGACCCTCTCCTACGAGCAGTACTTC.

V usage is TRBV3-1 (or the pseudogene TRBV3-2) and J usage is TRBJ2-2; tentative D call: TRBD1 (6 bases). The CDR3 consists of 14 residues. V was shortened by 7 bases and J by 2 bases, with 11 bases between the two germline ends. Per the germline V gene, CDR1 is LGHDT and CDR2 is YNNKEL (reference sequence). The DNA of the CDR3 is TGTGCCAGCAAGGTACAGGGTAACACCGGGGAGCTGTTTTTT. Its protein product is CASKVQGNTGELFF.